This T cell receptor (beta chain) was profiled in a study of OX40 agonist ivuxolimab in advanced cancers. The germline V gene encodes CDR1 SNHLY and CDR2 FYNNEI. This CDR3 contains 14 residues. Trimming at V came to 9 bases and at J to 0 bases, leaving 4 bases not matched to a gene. Assay used: immunoSEQ multiplex PCR; TCRdb lists only in-frame clones, some missing. The sample has 100,000 or so clones; 85% to 90% are singletons. The sequence was collected from an adult with an advanced solid tumor such as melanoma, head and neck, liver or kidney cancer. The chain is built from TRBV2 and TRBJ1-4; 7 bases match TRBD1. The sequenced sample was CD4+ or CD8+ T cells sorted from blood, obtained in a trial of the OX40 agonist ivuxolimab. The chain's CDR3 is CARGQTTTNEKLFF. The CDR3 nucleotides are TGTGCCAGGGGACAGACCACAACTAATGAAAAACTGTTTTTT.